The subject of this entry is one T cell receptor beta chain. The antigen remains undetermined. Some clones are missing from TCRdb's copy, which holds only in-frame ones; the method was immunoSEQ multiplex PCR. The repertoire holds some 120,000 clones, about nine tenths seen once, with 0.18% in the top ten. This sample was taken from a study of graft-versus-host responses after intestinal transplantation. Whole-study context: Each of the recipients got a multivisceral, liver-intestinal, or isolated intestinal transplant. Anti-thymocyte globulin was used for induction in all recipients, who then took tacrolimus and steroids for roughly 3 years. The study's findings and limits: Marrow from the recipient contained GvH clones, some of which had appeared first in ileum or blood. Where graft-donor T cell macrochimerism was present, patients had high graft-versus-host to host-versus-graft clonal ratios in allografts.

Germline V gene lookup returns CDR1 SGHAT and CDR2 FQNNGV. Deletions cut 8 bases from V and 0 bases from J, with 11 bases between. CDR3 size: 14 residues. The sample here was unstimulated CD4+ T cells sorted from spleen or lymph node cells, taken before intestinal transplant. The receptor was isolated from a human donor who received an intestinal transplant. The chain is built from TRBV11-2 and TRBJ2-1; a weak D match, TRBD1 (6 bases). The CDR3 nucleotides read TGTGCCAGCCAAACAGGGAGCTCCTACAATGAGCAGTTCTTC. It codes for CASQTGSSYNEQFF.